The 26 T cell receptor beta chains given below trace back to one sample, sequenced in a study of blood T cell repertoires in COVID-19. Only in-frame clones appear in the TCRdb table, and some are missing; sequencing was by immunoSEQ multiplex PCR. This table has tens of thousands of clones, 82% appearing once. Sequences were obtained from peripheral blood. These TCRs come from a man aged 55 to 70 with acute or convalescent COVID-19.

This chain's CDR3 is CASQEENSYNSPLHF. DNA of the CDR3: TGTGCCTCCCAGGAGGAAAACTCCTATAATTCACCCCTCCACTTT. This chain connects TRBV7-9 to TRBJ1-6, with D hard to call. This CDR3 spans 15 amino acids. The V end lost 11 bases, the J end lost 0 bases, and 14 bases lay between the germline ends. From germline, CDR1 is SEHNR and CDR2 FQNEAQ (reference sequence).

The chain couples TRBV28 to TRBJ1-2, with 7 positions matching TRBD1. The CDR3 has 14 amino acids. Looked up from germline, CDR1 is MDHEN and CDR2 is SYDVKM. J lost 2 bases, V lost 8 bases, and 8 bases had no gene match. In DNA form, the CDR3 reads TGTGCCAGCGCTGACAGGGCCCTAAACTATGGCTACACCTTC. It is translated as CASADRALNYGYTF.

J is TRBJ1-5 and V is TRBV10-3, with a weak D call TRBD1 (5 bases). The CDR3 contains 13 residues. In germline, CDR1 is ENHRY, CDR2 SYGVKD. Trimming removed 6 bases from V and 3 bases from J, with 9 bases in between. The CDR3 region is CAISDSLNQPQHF. CDR3 coding DNA: TGTGCCATCAGCGACAGCCTCAATCAGCCCCAGCATTTT.

V usage is TRBV7-3 and J usage is TRBJ1-6; 10 bases are shared with TRBD1. The CDR3 is 16 amino acids. Germline CDR1 reads SGHTA; CDR2 reads FQGTGA. Trimming cost V 5 bases and J 10 bases; bases outside gene matches: 11. The CDR3 protein is CASSLGAGQGKSPLHF. CDR3 bases: TGTGCCAGCAGCCTTGGGGCGGGACAGGGGAAGTCACCCCTCCACTTT.

The chain has TRBV4-1 and TRBJ2-2; 8 positions match TRBD1. The CDR3 loop spans 17 amino acids. Germline loops: CDR1 MGHRA, CDR2 YSYEKL. The junction had 8 bases not matched to a gene; V was cut back by 5 bases and J by 0 bases. The CDR3, as DNA: TGCGCCAGCAGCTCTTCAGGGGGCAGAGCGAACACCGGGGAGCTGTTTTTT. Translation gives CASSSSGGRANTGELFF.

The chain uses TRBV19 and TRBJ1-6; 7 positions match TRBD1. Germline loops: CDR1 LNHDA, CDR2 SQIVND (reference sequence). CDR3 length equals 13 residues. The junction had 7 bases not matched to a gene; V was cut back by 10 bases and J by 7 bases. The CDR3 is CATKGQRNSPLHF. CDR3 sequence (DNA): TGTGCCACCAAGGGACAGCGGAATTCACCCCTCCACTTT.

The V and J genes are TRBV12-3 or TRBV12-4 and TRBJ2-7; the D gene is possibly TRBD2 (6 bases). This CDR3 comprises 13 residues. Trimming took off 1 base at V and 3 bases at J, with 7 bases between the two ends. The DNA for the CDR3 is TGTGCCAGCAGTTTAGGGGGGGACTACGAGCAGTACTTC. Protein sequence: CASSLGGDYEQYF.

The gene calls are TRBV5-6 and TRBJ1-2, with D maybe TRBD1 (5 bases). Germline V gene lookup returns CDR1 SGHDT and CDR2 YYEEEE. The ends were cut back, 5 bases at V and 7 bases at J, with 9 bases in the middle. The CDR3 consists of 11 residues. The DNA of the CDR3 is TGTGCCAGCAGTCGGGGGTCTGGCTACACCTTC. Its translation: CASSRGSGYTF.

The J gene is TRBJ2-3, the V gene TRBV29-1, with TRBD2 as a possible D gene (6 bases). The CDR3 sequence is 15 residues long. V was cut by 1 base and J by 1 base, with 12 bases left in between. Per germline, CDR1 SQVTM and CDR2 ANQGSEA. CDR3 region: CSVEVAGRGTDTQYF. The DNA of the CDR3 is TGCAGCGTTGAAGTGGCGGGGCGCGGCACAGATACGCAGTATTTT.

The chain employs TRBV11-2 and TRBJ2-1; TRBD1 matches at 8 bases. J lost 8 bases, V lost 5 bases, and 14 bases had no gene match. CDR3 size: 16 residues. Looked up from germline, CDR1 is SGHAT and CDR2 is FQNNGV. CDR3 nucleotides: TGTGCCAGCAGCCCTCCCCTCTGGACAGGGAAGGATGAGCAGTTCTTC. Its protein product is CASSPPLWTGKDEQFF.

The chain employs TRBV11-3 and TRBJ2-7, with 8 bases identical to TRBD1. CDR3 length: 13 residues. CDR1 is SGHNT and CDR2 is YENEEA in the germline V gene. V lost 5 bases, J lost 6 bases, and 6 bases stayed unmatched. CDR3 nucleotide sequence: TGTGCCAGCAGCCGTATAACAGGGGGCGAGCAGTACTTC. Translation: CASSRITGGEQYF.

The genes are TRBV10-2 and TRBJ2-5, with D uncertain. The DNA end favors TRBJ2-7, so the J call may be wrong. CDR3 length: 13 amino acids. The V gene's germline CDR1 is WSHSY and CDR2 SAAADI. CDR3 loop: CAVRDSLPIEQYF. The CDR3 coding sequence is TGCGCCGTAAGAGACTCCCTCCCTATCGAGCAGTACTTC.

The rearrangement uses TRBV18 and TRBJ1-3; D is undetermined. From germline, CDR1 is KGHSH and CDR2 LQKENI. This CDR3 contains 15 residues. Trimming removed 4 bases from V and 1 base from J, with 11 bases in between. The CDR3 protein is CASSLIAVSGNTIYF. The CDR3 region has the DNA TGTGCCAGCTCACTTATTGCAGTGTCTGGAAACACCATATATTTT.

A single count supports this clone. The gene calls are TRBV19 and TRBJ1-1, with D perhaps matching TRBD1 (5 bases). Trimming shortened V by 8 bases and J by 4 bases, and 11 bases separated the two germline ends. The CDR3 loop spans 12 amino acids. CDR1 LNHDA and CDR2 SQIVND come from the germline V gene (reference sequence). CDR3 in DNA: TGTGCCAGTGGAGGAGGGACCACTGAAGCTTTCTTT. Amino acids: CASGGGTTEAFF.

This clone showed up just once. J is TRBJ2-3 and V is TRBV29-1; 11 nucleotides agree with TRBD2. Germline-derived CDR1 and CDR2 are SQVTM and ANQGSEA. Trimming took 5 bases from V and 0 from J; bases not matched to a gene: 4. The CDR3 runs to 15 residues. The CDR3 sequence: CSVTTSGSSTDTQYF. The CDR3, as DNA: TGCAGCGTTACTACTAGCGGGAGCAGCACAGATACGCAGTATTTT.

The chain joins TRBV7-2 to TRBJ1-5; 7 nucleotides line up with TRBD1. Trimming removed 3 bases from V and 10 bases from J; junction bases left unmatched: 6. The CDR3 runs to 13 residues. The germline V gene encodes CDR1 SGHTA and CDR2 FQGNSA. CDR3 in DNA: TGTGCCAGCAGCTTTTCGGACAGGACTCCCCAGCATTTT. Translated, it gives CASSFSDRTPQHF.

The CDR3 bases are TGTGCCACCAGTGGGGGACTCAACCACGAGCAGTACTTC. It encodes CATSGGLNHEQYF. V gene TRBV24-1 combines with J gene TRBJ2-7; perhaps TRBD2 as D (6 bases). Germline values: CDR1 KGHDR, CDR2 SFDVKD. Trimming removed 5 bases from V and 5 bases from J, with 12 bases in between. The CDR3 has 13 amino acids.

This chain links TRBV5-1 with TRBJ2-3; 7 bases are a match to TRBD2. V trimming: 7 bases; J trimming: 3 bases; junction bases outside the gene matches: 11. The CDR3 sequence is 15 residues long. Per germline, CDR1 SGHRS and CDR2 YFSETQ. The CDR3 sequence is CASALTSSRTDTQYF. CDR3 bases: TGCGCCAGCGCCCTGACTAGCAGCCGTACAGATACGCAGTATTTT.

This clone was seen a handful of times. The V call is TRBV6-6, the J call TRBJ2-2; TRBD2 matches 7 bases. V trimming: 5 bases; J trimming: 4 bases; junction bases outside the gene matches: 19. Germline V lookup: CDR1 MNHNY, CDR2 SVGAGI (reference sequence). The CDR3 loop spans 19 amino acids. CDR3 DNA: TGTGCCAGCAGTCCCCTAGCGGACCGCCCACGAATACCCACCGGGGAGCTGTTTTTT. It is translated as CASSPLADRPRIPTGELFF.

The rearrangement joins TRBV12-5 to TRBJ2-3, with 8 bases identical to TRBD2. V was clipped by 5 bases and J by 6 bases; unmatched bases: 19. The CDR3 extends over 18 amino acids. Germline CDR1 reads LGHNT; CDR2 reads FRNRAP. The CDR3 region has the DNA TGTGCTAGTGGTCCCGGGGCTCTGGGTAGCGGGGAGGTGGATACGCAGTATTTT. Amino acids: CASGPGALGSGEVDTQYF.

The chain employs TRBV9 and TRBJ2-3, with D perhaps TRBD2 (5 bases). From germline, CDR1 is SGDLS and CDR2 YYNGEE. The germline V and J ends were trimmed by 3 bases and 2 bases, with 7 bases remaining between them. This CDR3 comprises 13 residues. The CDR3 is CASSAGVTDTQYF. Written as DNA, the CDR3 is TGTGCCAGCAGCGCCGGGGTCACAGATACGCAGTATTTT.

This clone was seen more than once but under ten times. The chain is built from TRBV7-3 and TRBJ1-1; D unresolved. V shed 1 base and J shed 1 base, with 7 bases lying between them. Per the germline V gene, CDR1 is SGHTA and CDR2 is FQGTGA. This CDR3 is built from 14 residues. The CDR3 bases are TGTGCCAGCAGCTTAATTCCAGGGAACACTGAAGCTTTCTTT. As protein: CASSLIPGNTEAFF. Supplemented by reference TRBV7-3 and TRBJ1-1, the full variable domain reads GAGVSQTPSNKVTEKGKYVELRCDPISGHTALYWYRQSLGQGPEFLIYFQGTGAADDSGLPNDRFFAVRPEGSVSTLKIQRTERGDSAVYLCASSLIPGNTEAFFGQGTRLTVV.

The chain combines TRBV2 with TRBJ1-2, with TRBD1 matching 10 bases. The CDR3 spans 13 residues. With V trimmed by 6 bases and J by 6 bases, 4 bases remained unmatched. CDR1 is SNHLY, CDR2 FYNNEI, per germline. CDR3 nucleotide sequence: TGTGCCAGCAGGGTGACAGGGGGCGATGGCTACACCTTC. Translating gives CASRVTGGDGYTF.

This chain links TRBV5-6 with TRBJ1-4; D remains ambiguous. Germline CDR1 reads SGHDT; CDR2 reads YYEEEE. The CDR3 consists of 16 residues. Trimming pared 4 bases from V and 3 bases from J, leaving 16 bases between. The CDR3 region has the DNA TGTGCCAGCAGCCTCCTAGCGGGGTCAGCTAATGAAAAACTGTTTTTT. Amino acid sequence: CASSLLAGSANEKLFF. The full variable domain, its missing parts supplied by reference TRBV5-6 and TRBJ1-4, is DAGVTQSPTHLIKTRGQQVTLRCSPKSGHDTVSWYQQALGQGPQFIFQYYEEEERQRGNFPDRFSGHQFPNYSSELNVNALLLGDSALYLCASSLLAGSANEKLFFGSGTQLSVL.

V and J are TRBV5-1 and TRBJ2-1; no clear D gene. CDR3 length equals 15 residues. V lost 0 bases to trimming and J lost 2 bases, with 9 bases between them. Germline assignment: CDR1 SGHRS and CDR2 YFSETQ. CDR3 coding DNA: TGCGCCAGCAGCTTGGCCAGAACCACCTACAATGAGCAGTTCTTC. Amino acids: CASSLARTTYNEQFF. The complete variable domain, with remaining parts taken from reference TRBV5-1 and TRBJ2-1, reads KAGVTQTPRYLIKTRGQQVTLSCSPISGHRSVSWYQQTPGQGLQFLFEYFSETQRNKGNFPGRFSGRQFSNSRSEMNVSTLELGDSALYLCASSLARTTYNEQFFGPGTRLTVL.

This clone was counted between two and nine times. The genes are TRBV5-1 and TRBJ2-2, with D perhaps matching TRBD1 (5 bases). This CDR3 contains 15 residues. Between the trimmed V and J ends, which lost 3 bases and 5 bases, there was a span of 14 bases. Germline V lookup: CDR1 SGHRS, CDR2 YFSETQ. Here the CDR3 DNA reads TGCGCCAGCAGCTGGGGCCGAGGAGAAACCGGGGAGCTGTTTTTT. This gives the protein CASSWGRGETGELFF.